This T cell receptor (beta chain) was sequenced for a study of cytomegalovirus exposure and HLA in healthy donors. Both 60 Vbeta primers and 13 Jbeta primers went into the PCR. The assay was immunoSEQ multiplex PCR, and TCRdb's table has in-frame clones only and misses some. The sample holds 100,000 to 150,000 clones. Germline V CDR1 and CDR2: MNHEY, SMNVEV (reference sequence). With 4 bases clipped from V and 7 bases from J, the junction kept 15 bases outside the gene matches. The CDR3 loop spans 16 amino acids. The clonotype originates from a woman aged 40-49 years in good health and CMV-seropositive. The genes are TRBV27 and TRBJ2-7; 8 bases align to TRBD1. The specimen was PBMCs. The CDR3 loop is CASSSLLGQGVGEQYF. DNA of the CDR3: TGTGCCAGCAGTTCACTACTAGGACAGGGAGTCGGAGAGCAGTACTTC.